The 5 T cell receptor beta chains below all came from one sample that was sequenced in a study of blood T cell repertoires in COVID-19 (dated by TCRdb to the early 2020s). The library was generated by the immunoSEQ multiplex PCR assay. What TCRdb holds here is the immuneACCESS table cut down to in-frame rearrangements. Part of the clones is not present; checked against another copy, under half of the missing clones reflect an unresolved V gene, and the others are unexplained. For this sample the table gives 60,000 or so clones, of which roughly 70% were detected only once. The ten biggest clones cover roughly 49% of the sample. Sequenced sample: PBMCs or T cells enriched from blood (not recorded which). The source is a woman in her fifties or sixties who had been exposed to COVID-19.

The rearrangement joins TRBV28 to TRBJ1-2; 8 nucleotides line up with TRBD1. Germline V gives CDR1 MDHEN, CDR2 SYDVKM. Trimming removed 2 bases from V and 6 bases from J; junction bases left unmatched: 11. The CDR3 is made up of 16 amino acids. The CDR3 sequence is CASSLGAWDRRNGYTF. The DNA of the CDR3 is TGTGCCAGCAGTTTAGGGGCTTGGGACAGGAGAAATGGCTACACCTTC.

This chain links TRBV10-3 with TRBJ1-2, with 11 bases aligning to TRBD1. Unmatched junction bases numbered 13, after V lost 2 bases and J lost 8 bases. Germline V gene sequence: CDR1 ENHRY, CDR2 SYGVKD. This CDR3 is built from 17 residues. The CDR3 spells CAISETGDRGFAEGYTF. The CDR3 DNA sequence: TGTGCCATCAGTGAGACAGGGGACAGGGGGTTTGCAGAAGGCTACACCTTC.

This CDR3 is CSGADRNTEAFF. CDR3 sequence (DNA): TGCAGCGGCGCAGACAGGAACACTGAAGCTTTCTTT. The V and J genes are TRBV29-1 and TRBJ1-1, with D perhaps matching TRBD1 (5 bases). This CDR3 comprises 12 residues. In germline, CDR1 is SQVTM, CDR2 ANQGSEA. V lost 7 bases, J lost 1 base, and 10 bases lay in between.

This clone was observed at least ten times. The chain has TRBV10-1 and TRBJ1-1; D is unclear. CDR3 length: 13 residues. V lost 0 bases to trimming and J lost 13 bases, with 15 bases between them. The germline gives CDR1 WNHNN, CDR2 SYGVQD (reference sequence). DNA for the CDR3: TGCGCCAGCAGTGAGTCCAGGTTCCACGCGCGTTTCTTT. As protein: CASSESRFHARFF.

This clone was seen only a few times. The gene calls are TRBV7-9 and TRBJ1-4; 7 bases align to TRBD1. The V gene end was trimmed by 5 bases and the J gene end by 7 bases; junction bases not matched to a gene: 16. CDR3 length equals 17 residues. Germline CDR1 is SEHNR and CDR2 is FQNEAQ (reference sequence). The CDR3 nucleotides read TGTGCCAGCAGCACTAGACAGGGTGGGTTGAAGGCTGAAAAACTGTTTTTT. As protein: CASSTRQGGLKAEKLFF.